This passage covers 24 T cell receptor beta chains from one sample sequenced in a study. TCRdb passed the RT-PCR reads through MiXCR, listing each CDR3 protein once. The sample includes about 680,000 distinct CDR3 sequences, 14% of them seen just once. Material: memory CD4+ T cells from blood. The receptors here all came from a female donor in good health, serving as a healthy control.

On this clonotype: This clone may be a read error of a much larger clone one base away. For the CDR3, the DNA is TGCGCCAGCCGCCCGCAGCGGGAGGGCACAGATACGCAGTATTTT. This gives the protein CASRPQREGTDTQYF. The genes are TRBV5-1 and TRBJ2-3, with TRBD2 identical over 9 bases. The V gene's germline CDR1 is SGHRS and CDR2 YFSETQ. J lost 1 base, V lost 7 bases, and 7 bases had no gene match. This CDR3 has 15 residues.

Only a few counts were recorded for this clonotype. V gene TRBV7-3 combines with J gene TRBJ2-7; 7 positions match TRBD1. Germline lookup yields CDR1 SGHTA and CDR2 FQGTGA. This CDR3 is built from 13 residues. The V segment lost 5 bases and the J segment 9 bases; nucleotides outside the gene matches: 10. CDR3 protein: CASSSYTGEGQYF. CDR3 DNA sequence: TGTGCCAGCAGCAGCTACACAGGGGAAGGGCAGTACTTC.

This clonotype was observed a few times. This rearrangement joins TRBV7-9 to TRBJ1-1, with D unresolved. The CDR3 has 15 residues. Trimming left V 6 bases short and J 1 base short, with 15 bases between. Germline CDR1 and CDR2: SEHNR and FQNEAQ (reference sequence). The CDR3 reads CASSYGRVGNTEAFF. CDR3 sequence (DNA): TGTGCCAGCAGTTATGGACGGGTCGGGAACACTGAAGCTTTCTTT.

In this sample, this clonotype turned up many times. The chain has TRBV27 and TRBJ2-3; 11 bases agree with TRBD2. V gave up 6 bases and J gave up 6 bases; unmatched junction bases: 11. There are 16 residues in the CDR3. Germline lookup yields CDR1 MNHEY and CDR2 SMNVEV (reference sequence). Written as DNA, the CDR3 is TGTGCCAGCAGCCGGATCTATAGCGGGAGGGTGGATACGCAGTATTTT. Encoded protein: CASSRIYSGRVDTQYF.

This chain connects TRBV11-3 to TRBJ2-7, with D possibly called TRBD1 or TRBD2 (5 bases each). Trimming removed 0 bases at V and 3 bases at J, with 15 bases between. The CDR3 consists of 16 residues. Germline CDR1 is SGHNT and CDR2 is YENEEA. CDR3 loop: CASSLDHGTGNYEQYF. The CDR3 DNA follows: TGTGCCAGCAGCTTAGATCATGGGACGGGTAACTACGAGCAGTACTTC.

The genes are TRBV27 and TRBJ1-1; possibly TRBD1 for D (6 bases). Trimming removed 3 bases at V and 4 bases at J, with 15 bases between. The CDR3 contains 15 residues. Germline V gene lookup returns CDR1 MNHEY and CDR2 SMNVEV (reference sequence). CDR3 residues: CASSFKGHLTTEAFF. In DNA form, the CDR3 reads TGTGCCAGCAGTTTTAAGGGACACCTAACCACTGAAGCTTTCTTT.

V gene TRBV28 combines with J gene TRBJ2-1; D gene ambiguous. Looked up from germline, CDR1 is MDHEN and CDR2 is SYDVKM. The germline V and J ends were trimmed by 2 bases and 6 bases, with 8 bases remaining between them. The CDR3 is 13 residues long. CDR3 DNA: TGTGCCAGCAGTTTACGAAGCAGCAATGAGCAGTTCTTC. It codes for CASSLRSSNEQFF.

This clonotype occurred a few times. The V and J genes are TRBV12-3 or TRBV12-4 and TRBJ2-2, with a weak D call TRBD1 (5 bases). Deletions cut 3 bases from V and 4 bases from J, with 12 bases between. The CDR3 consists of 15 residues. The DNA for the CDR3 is TGTGCCAGCAGTTTTCCAGGGTTTGGCACCGGGGAGCTGTTTTTT. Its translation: CASSFPGFGTGELFF.

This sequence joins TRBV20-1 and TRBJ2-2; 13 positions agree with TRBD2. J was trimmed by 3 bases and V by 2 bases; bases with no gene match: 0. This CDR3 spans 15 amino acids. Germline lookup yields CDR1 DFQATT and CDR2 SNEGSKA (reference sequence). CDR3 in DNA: TGCAGTGCTAGAACTAGCGGGAGGGACACCGGGGAGCTGTTTTTT. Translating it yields CSARTSGRDTGELFF.

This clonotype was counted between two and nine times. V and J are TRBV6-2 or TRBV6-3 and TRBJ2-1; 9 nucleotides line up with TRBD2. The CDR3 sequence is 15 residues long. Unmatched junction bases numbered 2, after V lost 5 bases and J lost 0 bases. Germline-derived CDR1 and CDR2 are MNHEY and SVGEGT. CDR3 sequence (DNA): TGTGCCAGCAGTAGACTAGCGGTCTCCTACAATGAGCAGTTCTTC. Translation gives CASSRLAVSYNEQFF.

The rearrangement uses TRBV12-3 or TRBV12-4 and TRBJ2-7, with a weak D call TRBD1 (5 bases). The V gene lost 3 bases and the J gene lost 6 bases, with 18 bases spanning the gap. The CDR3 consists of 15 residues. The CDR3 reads CASSFVLAGSLEQYF. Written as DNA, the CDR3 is TGTGCCAGCAGTTTCGTTTTGGCAGGGTCTCTCGAGCAGTACTTC.

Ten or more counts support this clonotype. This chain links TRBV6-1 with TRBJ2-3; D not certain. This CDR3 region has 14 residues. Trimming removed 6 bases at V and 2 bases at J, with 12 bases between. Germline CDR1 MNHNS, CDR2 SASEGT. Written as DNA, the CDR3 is TGTGCCAGCAGGGGGTTATTGTCCACAGATACGCAGTATTTT. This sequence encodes CASRGLLSTDTQYF.

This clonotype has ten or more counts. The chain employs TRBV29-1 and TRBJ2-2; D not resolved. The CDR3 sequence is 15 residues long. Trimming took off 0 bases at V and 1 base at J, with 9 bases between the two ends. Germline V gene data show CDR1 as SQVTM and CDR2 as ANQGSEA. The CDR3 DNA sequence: TGCAGCGTTGAAGATTGGCGGAAGAACACCGGGGAGCTGTTTTTT. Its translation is CSVEDWRKNTGELFF.

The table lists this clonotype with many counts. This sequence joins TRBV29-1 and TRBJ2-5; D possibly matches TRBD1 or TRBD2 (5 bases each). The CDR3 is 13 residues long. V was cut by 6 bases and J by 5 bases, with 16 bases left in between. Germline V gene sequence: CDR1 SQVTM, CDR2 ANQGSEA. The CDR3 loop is CSVRWGSSETQYF. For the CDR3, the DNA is TGCAGCGTCAGATGGGGGTCGAGCGAGACCCAGTACTTC.

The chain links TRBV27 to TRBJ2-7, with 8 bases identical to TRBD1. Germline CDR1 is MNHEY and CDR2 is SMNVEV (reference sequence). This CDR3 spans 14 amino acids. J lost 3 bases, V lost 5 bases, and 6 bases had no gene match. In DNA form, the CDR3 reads TGTGCCAGCAGTCGGACAGGGTTTTACTACGAGCAGTACTTC. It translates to CASSRTGFYYEQYF.

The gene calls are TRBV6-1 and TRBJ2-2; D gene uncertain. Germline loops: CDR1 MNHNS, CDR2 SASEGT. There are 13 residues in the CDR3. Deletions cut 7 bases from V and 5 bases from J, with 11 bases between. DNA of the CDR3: TGTGCCAGCATCCTTATTGCTACCGGGGAGCTGTTTTTT. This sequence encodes CASILIATGELFF.

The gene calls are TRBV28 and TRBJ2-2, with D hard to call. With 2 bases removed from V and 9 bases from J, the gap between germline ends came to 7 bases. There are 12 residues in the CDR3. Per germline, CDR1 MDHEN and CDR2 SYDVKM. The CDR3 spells CASSLNNRELFF. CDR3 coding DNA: TGTGCCAGCAGTTTAAATAATAGGGAGCTGTTTTTT.

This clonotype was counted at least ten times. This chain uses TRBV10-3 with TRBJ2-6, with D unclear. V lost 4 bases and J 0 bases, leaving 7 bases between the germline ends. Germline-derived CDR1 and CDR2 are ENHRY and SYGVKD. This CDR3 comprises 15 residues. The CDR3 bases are TGTGCCATCAGTGCAGGTGACTCTGGGGCCAACGTCCTGACTTTC. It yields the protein CAISAGDSGANVLTF.

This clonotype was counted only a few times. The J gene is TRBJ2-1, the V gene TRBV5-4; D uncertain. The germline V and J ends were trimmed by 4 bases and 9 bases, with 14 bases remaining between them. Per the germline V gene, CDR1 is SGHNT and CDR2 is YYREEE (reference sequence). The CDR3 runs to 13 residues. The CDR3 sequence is CASSTGVRAEQFF. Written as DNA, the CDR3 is TGTGCCAGCAGCACTGGGGTCCGGGCTGAGCAGTTCTTC.

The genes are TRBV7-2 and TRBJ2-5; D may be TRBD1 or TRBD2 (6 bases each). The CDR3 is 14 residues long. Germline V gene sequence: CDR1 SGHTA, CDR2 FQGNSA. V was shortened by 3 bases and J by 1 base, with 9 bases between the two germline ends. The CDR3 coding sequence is TGTGCCAGCAGCTTTTGGGGGGCCCAAGAGACCCAGTACTTC. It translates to CASSFWGAQETQYF.

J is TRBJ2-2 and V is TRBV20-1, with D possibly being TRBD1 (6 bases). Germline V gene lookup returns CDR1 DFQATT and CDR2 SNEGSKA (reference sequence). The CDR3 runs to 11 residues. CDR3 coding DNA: TGCGGGGCGAGGGGGACCGGGGAGCTGTTTTTT. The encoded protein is CGARGTGELFF.

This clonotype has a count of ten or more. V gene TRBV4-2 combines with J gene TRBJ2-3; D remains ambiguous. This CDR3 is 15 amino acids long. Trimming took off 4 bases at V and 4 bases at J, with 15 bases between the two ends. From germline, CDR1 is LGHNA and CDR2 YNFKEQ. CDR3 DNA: TGTGCCAGCAGCCGAGGTAGTAATACAGCAGATACGCAGTATTTT. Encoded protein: CASSRGSNTADTQYF.

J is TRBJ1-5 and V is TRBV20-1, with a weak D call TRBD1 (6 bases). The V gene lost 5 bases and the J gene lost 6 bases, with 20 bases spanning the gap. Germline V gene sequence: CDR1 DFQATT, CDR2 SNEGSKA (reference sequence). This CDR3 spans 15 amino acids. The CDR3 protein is CSAAYPAGATQPQHF. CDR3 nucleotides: TGCAGTGCTGCCTACCCGGCGGGGGCCACTCAGCCCCAGCATTTT.

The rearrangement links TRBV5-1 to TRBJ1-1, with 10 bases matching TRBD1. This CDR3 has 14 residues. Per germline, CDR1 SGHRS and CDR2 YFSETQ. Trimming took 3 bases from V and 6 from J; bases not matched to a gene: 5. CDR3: CASSSTGGEAEAFF. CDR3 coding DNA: TGCGCCAGCAGCTCGACAGGGGGCGAGGCTGAAGCTTTCTTT.